The 22 T cell receptor beta chains below all came from one sample that was sequenced in a study of blood T cell repertoires in COVID-19. The protocol was immunoSEQ multiplex PCR, while the TCRdb copy is restricted to in-frame clones and leaves out a portion. Among about 160,000 clones listed, 70% to 80% were seen once. The specimen was peripheral blood. Every receptor here comes from a man aged 60 to 69 with acute or convalescent COVID-19.

The sample holds one count of this clone. This chain connects TRBV11-2 to TRBJ2-3; 7 bases line up with TRBD1. The germline CDR1 and CDR2 sequences are SGHAT and FQNNGV. This CDR3 region has 17 residues. The trim removed 2 bases at V and 4 bases at J, leaving 12 bases unmatched. The chain's CDR3 is CASSLNRQGQTSDTQYF. CDR3 bases: TGTGCCAGCAGCTTAAATCGACAGGGCCAGACGTCAGATACGCAGTATTTT.

This chain connects TRBV5-4 to TRBJ1-2; 8 nucleotides agree with TRBD1. CDR1 is SGHNT, CDR2 YYREEE, per germline (reference sequence). This CDR3 spans 14 amino acids. V dropped 1 base and J dropped 5; count of bases not matched to a gene: 4. CDR3 amino acids: CASSLRQGAYGYTF. CDR3 DNA sequence: TGTGCCAGCAGCTTGAGGCAGGGGGCTTATGGCTACACCTTC. The whole variable domain, remainder taken from reference TRBV5-4 and TRBJ1-2, is ETGVTQSPTHLIKTRGQQVTLRCSSQSGHNTVSWYQQALGQGPQFIFQYYREEENGRGNFPPRFSGLQFPNYSSELNVNALELDDSALYLCASSLRQGAYGYTFGSGTRLTVV.

The rearrangement links TRBV14 to TRBJ1-1; TRBD1 matches at 7 bases. Germline CDR1 is SGHDN and CDR2 is FVKESK. The CDR3 is made up of 17 amino acids. V shed 2 bases and J 1 base; nucleotides not matched to a gene: 10. For the CDR3, the DNA is TGTGCCAGCAGCCAACAAATGGACAGGAGGAGGAACACTGAAGCTTTCTTT. Translating it yields CASSQQMDRRRNTEAFF.

The chain employs TRBV7-8 and TRBJ2-2; D is perhaps TRBD1 (5 bases). Trimming took 5 bases from V and 3 from J, leaving 13 bases between them. CDR3 size: 15 residues. Germline values: CDR1 SGHVS, CDR2 FQNEAQ. The CDR3 loop reads CASSQSRTYTGELFF. The DNA for the CDR3 is TGTGCCAGCAGCCAATCTAGGACATACACCGGGGAGCTGTTTTTT.

The rearrangement joins TRBV5-1 to TRBJ2-3, with 8 nucleotides matching TRBD2. Germline CDR1 SGHRS, CDR2 YFSETQ. The ends lost 4 bases at V and 5 bases at J; junction bases unmatched: 6. This CDR3 comprises 14 residues. Here the CDR3 DNA reads TGCGCCAGCAGCCGGGGGGGCCGGGTAGATACGCAGTATTTT. Protein sequence: CASSRGGRVDTQYF.

The V and J genes are TRBV11-1 and TRBJ2-7, with TRBD2 matching 9 bases. Germline trimming cut 3 bases from V and 4 bases from J; bases unmatched to any gene: 1. Germline CDR1 and CDR2: SGHAT and FQDESV (reference sequence). CDR3 length: 13 amino acids. CDR3 DNA: TGTGCCAGCAGCTTTGGACTAGCGTACGAGCAGTACTTC. This translates into CASSFGLAYEQYF.

The chain links TRBV7-9 to TRBJ1-1, with D uncertain. Germline V gene data show CDR1 as SEHNR and CDR2 as FQNEAQ (reference sequence). V was clipped by 1 base and J by 0 bases, with 12 bases between them. The CDR3 is 16 residues long. In nucleotides, the CDR3 is TGTGCCAGCAGCTTAGAAGGGCGCGGGATGAACACTGAAGCTTTCTTT. The encoded protein is CASSLEGRGMNTEAFF.

This rearrangement joins TRBV2 to TRBJ1-1; tentatively, D is TRBD1 (6 bases). Germline CDR1 reads SNHLY; CDR2 reads FYNNEI. This CDR3 region has 15 residues. V lost 5 bases and J 1 base, leaving 14 bases between the germline ends. Here the CDR3 reads CASSSDSGTNTEAFF. CDR3 nucleotide sequence: TGTGCCAGCAGTTCGGACAGCGGCACGAACACTGAAGCTTTCTTT.

J is TRBJ1-2 and V is TRBV7-9; 8 positions match TRBD1. CDR1 and CDR2 from the germline V gene are SEHNR and FQNEAQ (reference sequence). V shed 4 bases and J 0 bases; nucleotides not matched to a gene: 13. This CDR3 is built from 18 residues. Written as DNA, the CDR3 is TGTGCCAGCAGCTCAAGTCTCGACAGGGGAATAGCTAACTATGGCTACACCTTC. The encoded protein is CASSSSLDRGIANYGYTF.

The chain recombines TRBV4-3 with TRBJ2-7; D is perhaps TRBD1 (6 bases). Germline CDR1 is LGHNA and CDR2 is YSLEER. The CDR3 loop spans 15 amino acids. The V end was cut by 1 base, the J end by 1 base, with 11 bases between. In nucleotides, the CDR3 is TGCGCCAGCAGCCAAGTTGGGGACAATTCCTACGAGCAGTACTTC. Protein: CASSQVGDNSYEQYF.

The chain uses TRBV19 and TRBJ2-7, with 9 positions matching TRBD2. Germline CDR1 LNHDA, CDR2 SQIVND (reference sequence). Germline trimming cut 3 bases from V and 7 bases from J; bases unmatched to any gene: 7. The CDR3 extends over 14 amino acids. CDR3 nucleotides: TGTGCCAGTAGTATGTATAGCGGGGGTGGAGAGCAGTACTTC. Its protein is CASSMYSGGGEQYF.

The chain recombines TRBV19 with TRBJ2-2, with 11 bases fitting TRBD2. This CDR3 has 17 residues. V lost 5 bases to trimming and J lost 3 bases; unmatched junction nucleotides: 8. Germline V lookup: CDR1 LNHDA, CDR2 SQIVND (reference sequence). CDR3 loop: CASSGSGGAEHTGELFF. In nucleotides, the CDR3 is TGTGCCAGTAGTGGTAGCGGGGGGGCTGAGCACACCGGGGAGCTGTTTTTT.

The table lists this clone with many counts. The chain combines TRBV24-1 with TRBJ1-5; 9 positions match TRBD1. This CDR3 comprises 14 residues. CDR1 is KGHDR and CDR2 is SFDVKD in the germline V gene. V gave up 8 bases and J gave up 2 bases; unmatched junction bases: 3. Here the CDR3 DNA reads TGTGCCACCACCCGGGACAGGGGCAATCAGCCCCAGCATTTT. Amino acids: CATTRDRGNQPQHF.

The J gene is TRBJ1-1, the V gene TRBV6-5; 8 bases agree with TRBD1. V lost 5 bases and J lost 7; bases outside the gene matches: 3. The germline V gene has CDR1 MNHEY and CDR2 SVGAGI. The CDR3 sequence is 12 residues long. The DNA for the CDR3 is TGTGCCAGCAGTCACGGACAGGGTGAAGCTTTCTTT. Protein product: CASSHGQGEAFF.

The chain recombines TRBV7-2 with TRBJ1-3; 7 bases align to TRBD1. The CDR3 spans 14 residues. Germline CDR1 reads SGHTA; CDR2 reads FQGNSA. The ends lost 6 bases at V and 2 bases at J; junction bases unmatched: 4. The CDR3 DNA follows: TGTGCCAGCAGTTCAGGGGGAACTGGAAACACCATATATTTT. This gives the protein CASSSGGTGNTIYF.

This clone has more than one count but fewer than ten. V gene TRBV2 combines with J gene TRBJ2-5; 11 positions agree with TRBD2. There are 16 residues in the CDR3. Germline V gene data show CDR1 as SNHLY and CDR2 as FYNNEI. Unmatched junction bases numbered 11, after V lost 8 bases and J lost 3 bases. The CDR3 reads CASALAGGLGKETQYF. For the CDR3, the DNA is TGTGCCAGCGCTTTAGCGGGGGGGCTAGGGAAAGAGACCCAGTACTTC.

As for this clone: The sample contains more than one DNA sequence encoding this CDR3. The V gene is TRBV9, the J gene TRBJ2-7, with 8 bases matching TRBD2. There are 14 residues in the CDR3. With 0 bases clipped from V and 5 bases from J, the junction kept 4 bases outside the gene matches. The germline V gene has CDR1 SGDLS and CDR2 YYNGEE. CDR3 DNA sequence: TGTGCCAGCAGCGTAGCGGGGGGGTTGGACGAGCAGTACTTC. It is translated as CASSVAGGLDEQYF. Combining the CDR3 with reference TRBV9 and TRBJ2-7 gives the whole variable domain DSGVTQTPKHLITATGQRVTLRCSPRSGDLSVYWYQQSLDQGLQFLIQYYNGEERAKGNILERFSAQQFPDLHSELNLSSLELGDSALYFCASSVAGGLDEQYFGPGTRLTVT.

The V and J genes are TRBV30 and TRBJ1-2, with 9 bases that match TRBD1. This CDR3 has 13 amino acids. Per the germline V gene, CDR1 is GTSNPN and CDR2 is SVGIG (reference sequence). V lost 3 bases and J lost 8; bases outside the gene matches: 7. The CDR3 protein is CAWRGTGRGGYTF. Here the CDR3 DNA reads TGTGCCTGGAGAGGGACAGGGAGGGGCGGCTACACCTTC.

This chain links TRBV12-5 with TRBJ1-2; 7 nucleotides agree with TRBD1. V was clipped by 1 base and J by 6 bases; unmatched bases: 5. This CDR3 has 14 residues. Germline loops: CDR1 LGHNT, CDR2 FRNRAP. The CDR3 loop is CASGLDKTGNGYTF. CDR3 bases: TGTGCTAGTGGTTTGGATAAGACAGGGAATGGCTACACCTTC.

V gene TRBV5-1 combines with J gene TRBJ2-3; weak D call: TRBD2 (6 bases). The CDR3 totals 16 residues. V was shortened by 0 bases and J by 1 base, with 12 bases between the two germline ends. Germline CDR1 is SGHRS and CDR2 is YFSETQ. This CDR3 reads CASSLVGGDRTDTQYF. CDR3 in DNA: TGCGCCAGCAGCTTGGTCGGGGGAGATCGCACAGATACGCAGTATTTT.

The chain carries TRBV5-1 and TRBJ2-3; tentatively, D is TRBD2 (5 bases). This CDR3 contains 15 residues. Trimming cost V 0 bases and J 2 bases, with 10 bases left between them. The germline V gene has CDR1 SGHRS and CDR2 YFSETQ. The CDR3 region is CASSLVRGYTDTQYF. The CDR3 DNA follows: TGCGCCAGCAGCTTGGTTCGGGGTTACACAGATACGCAGTATTTT.

J is TRBJ1-2 and V is TRBV6-2 or TRBV6-3; 7 positions match TRBD1. Germline CDR1 MNHEY, CDR2 SVGEGT. This CDR3 is 14 amino acids long. V shed 6 bases and J 7 bases; nucleotides not matched to a gene: 11. CDR3 amino acids: CASSLGGQTSGYTF. The CDR3 bases are TGTGCCAGCAGCCTAGGGGGACAGACTTCTGGCTACACCTTC.